This T cell receptor beta chain is drawn from a study of blood T cell repertoires in COVID-19. In the authors' methods: From reference gene primer amplification, estimates of nucleated cell counts were derived. Here immunoSEQ multiplex PCR was the method, and the copy in TCRdb shows in-frame clones only, minus some. For V, J and clone size, that table is used; D and trimming come from the DNA. Among 250,000 to 350,000 clones listed, 70% to 85% were seen once. The V segment lost 6 bases and the J segment 2 bases; nucleotides outside the gene matches: 7. Per germline, CDR1 MNHEY and CDR2 SVGAGI. The CDR3 runs 14 residues. Enrollment of patients from Seattle took place during active infection, with longitudinal follow-up.

The rearrangement uses TRBV6-5 and TRBJ2-7, with TRBD1 identical over 7 bases. This sequence originates from a human donor with COVID-19, enrolled during active disease. The donor label of this sample is uncertain. Specimen: peripheral blood. CDR3 DNA: TGTGCCAGCAGGGACAGGTCTCAAACCTACGAGCAGTACTTC. Its protein is CASRDRSQTYEQYF.